This T cell receptor (beta chain) appears in the sequencing data of a study of regulatory T cells in long-lasting Graves disease. Specified time point: newly diagnosed GD, antithyroid drugs for less than 3 months. Generation of the TCR library employed RNA extracted from PBMCs. Germline V gene data show CDR1 as SGHRS and CDR2 as YFSETQ. CDR3 length equals 16 residues. Investigators prepared the TCR beta libraries by applying iRepertoire HTBI primers and Arm-PCR of CDR3 regions. In TCRdb, the multiplex PCR reads were re-called with MiXCR into one record per CDR3 protein. The top ten clones hold about 8% of a sample with 400,000 to 500,000 distinct CDR3 sequences, approximately 16% of them seen once. These data also formed part of another study, on T cells in Graves' hyperthyroidism and ophthalmopathy. That investigation notes: In patients aged 18 to 65, hyperthyroidism was newly diagnosed, with duration under 2 months.

The sample consisted of peripheral blood mononuclear cells (PBMCs), taken at new diagnosis, from a patient treated with antithyroid drugs. The TCR sequence derives from a woman aged 40-49 years with Graves disease. The V and J genes are TRBV5-1 and TRBJ2-5; TRBD2 matches 10 bases. The J call may be faulty, since TRBJ2-1 better matches the DNA end. CDR3 amino acids: CASSLLLAGSDNEQFF. CDR3 sequence (DNA): TGCGCCAGCAGCTTGCTACTAGCGGGAAGTGACAATGAGCAGTTCTTC.